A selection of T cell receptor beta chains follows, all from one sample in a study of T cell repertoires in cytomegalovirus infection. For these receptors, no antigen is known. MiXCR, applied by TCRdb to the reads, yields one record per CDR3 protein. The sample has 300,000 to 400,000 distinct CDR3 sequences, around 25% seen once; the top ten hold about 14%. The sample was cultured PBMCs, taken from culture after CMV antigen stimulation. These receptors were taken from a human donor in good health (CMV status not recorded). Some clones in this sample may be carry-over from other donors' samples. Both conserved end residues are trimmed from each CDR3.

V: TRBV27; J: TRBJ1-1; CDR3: ASSFSAKWAANTEAF
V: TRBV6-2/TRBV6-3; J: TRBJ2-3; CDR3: ASSYPRRGSGSTDTQY
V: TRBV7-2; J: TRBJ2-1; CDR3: ASSRDWVSEQF
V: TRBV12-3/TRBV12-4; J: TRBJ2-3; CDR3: ASIQTQGPTDTQY
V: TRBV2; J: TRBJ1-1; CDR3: ASREQGGGRNTEAF
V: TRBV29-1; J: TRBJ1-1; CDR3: SVAGTANTEAF
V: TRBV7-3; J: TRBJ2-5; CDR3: ASSLNDRGAQQETQY
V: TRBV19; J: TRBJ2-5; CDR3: ASSISHQETQY
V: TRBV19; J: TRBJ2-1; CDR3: ASSKPGEQF
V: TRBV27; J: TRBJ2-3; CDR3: ASSVLGTDTQY
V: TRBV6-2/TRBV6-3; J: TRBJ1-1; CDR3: ASSTWGGEAF
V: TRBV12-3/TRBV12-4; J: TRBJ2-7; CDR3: ASRPDWGARGEQY
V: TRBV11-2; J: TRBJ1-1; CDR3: ASSFPGTRAF
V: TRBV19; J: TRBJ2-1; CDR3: ASSRQSSYNEQF
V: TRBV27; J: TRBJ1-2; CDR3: ASSFRLGNYGYT
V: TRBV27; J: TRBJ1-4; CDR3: ASSLLPATNEKLF
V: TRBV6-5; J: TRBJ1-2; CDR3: ASRPEGAATPGYT
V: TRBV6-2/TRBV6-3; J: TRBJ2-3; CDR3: ASRKRGRADTQY
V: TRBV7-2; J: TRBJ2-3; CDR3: ASSRNAGGADTQY
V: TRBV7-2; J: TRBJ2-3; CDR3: ASSLNGGTDTQY
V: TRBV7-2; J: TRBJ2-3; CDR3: ASSPRLAGAIDTQY
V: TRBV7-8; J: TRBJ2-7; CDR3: ASSHGQGREQY
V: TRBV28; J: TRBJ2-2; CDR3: ASSFRPLNTGELF
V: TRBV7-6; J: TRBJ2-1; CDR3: ASSSEFQAGEQF
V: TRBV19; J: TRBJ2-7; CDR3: ASSTRDRGAYEQY
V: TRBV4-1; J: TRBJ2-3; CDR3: ASSQGDPGLAISTDTQY
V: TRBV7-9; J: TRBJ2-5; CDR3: ASSLGVQGPQETQY
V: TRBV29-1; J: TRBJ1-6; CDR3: SVLSQGRISPLH
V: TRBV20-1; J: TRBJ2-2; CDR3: SARIRDRDTGELF
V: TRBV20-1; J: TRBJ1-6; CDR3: SATGDVGNSPLH
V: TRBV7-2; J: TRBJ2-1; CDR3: ASSQSAELAHLEGNEQF
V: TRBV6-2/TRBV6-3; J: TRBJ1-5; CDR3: ASRLQGGSNQPQH
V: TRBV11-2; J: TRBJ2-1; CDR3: ASSFGGLVARGEQF
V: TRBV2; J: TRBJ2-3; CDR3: ASSVSGEEDTDTQY
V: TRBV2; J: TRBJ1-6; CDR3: ASSAGGPESPLH
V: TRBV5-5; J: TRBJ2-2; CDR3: ASSFAGGPTTGELF
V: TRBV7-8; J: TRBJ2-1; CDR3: ASSLAVGGHEQF
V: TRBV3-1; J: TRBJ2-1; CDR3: ASSQQSSYNEQF
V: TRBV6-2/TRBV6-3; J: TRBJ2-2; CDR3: ASSYGRATGELF
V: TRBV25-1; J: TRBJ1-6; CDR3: ASRSDSYNSPLH
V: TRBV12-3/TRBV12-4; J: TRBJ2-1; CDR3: ASTLYVNEQF
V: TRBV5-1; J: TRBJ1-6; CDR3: ASSPRLQGDSPLH
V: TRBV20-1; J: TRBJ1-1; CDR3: SATGHWNTEAF
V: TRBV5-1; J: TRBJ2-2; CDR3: ASSLEFLTGELF
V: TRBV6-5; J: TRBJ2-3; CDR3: ASSYSGGPFTDTQY
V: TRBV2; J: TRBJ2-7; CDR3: ASTTGTGVEQY
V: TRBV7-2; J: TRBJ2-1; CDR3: ASSHISAGGGTEQF
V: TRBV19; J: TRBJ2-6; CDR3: ASSAQGGANVLT
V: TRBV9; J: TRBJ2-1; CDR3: ASSVRDRGLFDNEQF
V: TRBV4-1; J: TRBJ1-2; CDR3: ASSQAGRYGYT
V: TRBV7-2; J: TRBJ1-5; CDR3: ASSLRQGVGSNQPQH
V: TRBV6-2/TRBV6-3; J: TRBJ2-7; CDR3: ASSYSSGDSYEQY
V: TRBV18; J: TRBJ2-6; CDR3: ASSPPPSGANVLT
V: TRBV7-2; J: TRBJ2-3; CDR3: ASSLPPSSFNTDTQY
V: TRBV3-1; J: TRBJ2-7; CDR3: ASTPTPGPYEQY